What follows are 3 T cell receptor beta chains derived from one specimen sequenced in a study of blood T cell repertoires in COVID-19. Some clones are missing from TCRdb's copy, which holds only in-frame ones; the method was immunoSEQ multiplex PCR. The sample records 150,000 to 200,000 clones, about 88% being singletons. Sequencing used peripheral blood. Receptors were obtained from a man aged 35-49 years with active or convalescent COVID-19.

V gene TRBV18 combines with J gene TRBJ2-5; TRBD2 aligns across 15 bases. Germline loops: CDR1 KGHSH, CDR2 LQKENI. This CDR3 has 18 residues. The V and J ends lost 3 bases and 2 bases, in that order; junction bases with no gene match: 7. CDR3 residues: CASSPGLAGGYLQETQYF. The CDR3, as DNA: TGTGCCAGCTCACCGGGACTAGCGGGGGGCTACCTGCAAGAGACCCAGTACTTC.

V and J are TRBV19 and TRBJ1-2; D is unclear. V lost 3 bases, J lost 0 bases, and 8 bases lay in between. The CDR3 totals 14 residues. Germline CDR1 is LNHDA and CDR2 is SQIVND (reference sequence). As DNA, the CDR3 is TGTGCCAGTAGTATGAAGGGAGCTAACTATGGCTACACCTTC. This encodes CASSMKGANYGYTF. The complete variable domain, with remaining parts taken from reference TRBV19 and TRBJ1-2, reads DGGITQSPKYLFRKEGQNVTLSCEQNLNHDAMYWYRQDPGQGLRLIYYSQIVNDFQKGDIAEGYSVSREKKESFPLTVTSAQKNPTAFYLCASSMKGANYGYTFGSGTRLTVV.

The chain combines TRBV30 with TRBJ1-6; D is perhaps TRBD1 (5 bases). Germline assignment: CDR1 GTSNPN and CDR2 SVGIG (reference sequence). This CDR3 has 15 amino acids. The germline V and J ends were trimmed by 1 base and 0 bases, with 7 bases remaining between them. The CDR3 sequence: CAWSDRSSYNSPLHF. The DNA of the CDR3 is TGTGCCTGGAGTGACAGGAGCTCCTATAATTCACCCCTCCACTTT.